The entry below gives a single T cell receptor (beta chain) sequence along with its context. The antigen is not known. The repertoire was sequenced with immunoSEQ multiplex PCR; TCRdb's copy has only in-frame clones and lacks some. The top ten hold about 2.2% of the sample, which has 55,000 to 70,000 clones, about 91% seen once. The CDR3 is 17 amino acids. Germline-derived CDR1 and CDR2 are KGHSH and LQKENI. V dropped 1 base and J dropped 1 base, with 13 bases sitting between them. The record originates from a study of cytomegalovirus exposure and HLA in healthy donors. Study at large: The platform used for the 120 or so validation repertoires matched that of the 650 to 750 first-cohort repertoires, a later analysis reported.

General study results and limits: TCR beta chains numbering 150 to 200 were designated cytomegalovirus-associated.

The receptor was isolated from a woman aged 25 to 39 in good health and CMV-seronegative. The sample consisted of PBMCs. V usage is TRBV18 and J usage is TRBJ1-4; the D gene is possibly TRBD1 (6 bases). Here the CDR3 reads CASSPRSSTGTNEKLFF. CDR3 in DNA: TGTGCCAGCTCACCACGCTCTTCGACAGGAACTAATGAAAAACTGTTTTTT. Looking up the rest from reference TRBV18 and TRBJ1-4 gives the full variable domain: NAGVMQNPRHLVRRRGQEARLRCSPMKGHSHVYWYRQLPEEGLKFMVYLQKENIIDESGMPKERFSAEFPKEGPSILRIQQVVRGDSAAYFCASSPRSSTGTNEKLFFGSGTQLSVL.